This is a list of T cell receptor beta chains from one sample in a study of OX40 agonist ivuxolimab in advanced cancers. Sequenced by immunoSEQ multiplex PCR; TCRdb stores in-frame clones only, minus some. The data contain tens of thousands of clones, around 86% of them singletons. The sequenced sample was CD4+ or CD8+ T cells sorted from blood, obtained in a trial of the OX40 agonist ivuxolimab. The receptor source for this set is an adult with an advanced solid tumor such as melanoma, head and neck, liver or kidney cancer. Each CDR3 is given without its conserved first and last residue. For some rows the clone size is stated as once, few or many, or as a class when expanded; others skip it.

clone size	V gene	CDR3 protein
-	TRBV2	ASSGAGQGYEKLF
-	TRBV5-6	ASSVGTSQY
-	TRBV7-2	ASSFQRATGELF
-	TRBV25-1	ASSGRDRISGNTIY
-	TRBV11-3	ASSSRDRANEKLF
-	TRBV11-2	ASSLTYGQGAYGYT
-	TRBV11-3	ASSYGTSGSSYNEQF
-	TRBV28	ASRADSGVQF
-	TRBV11-2	ASSFLAGGPTDTQY
-	TRBV4-3	ASSQEAKRAYEQY
few	TRBV7-9	ASSLGDRPEAF
once	TRBV5-5	ASSYGDQRIAKNIQY
-	TRBV5-8	ASSAPGQVGNEQF
-	TRBV10-1	ASSEDPNNEQF
-	TRBV5-1	ASSLGALQETQY
-	TRBV7-9	ASSPLTSGSSYEQY
few	TRBV4-1	ASRGYRQGLAYGYT
-	TRBV10-3	AISDHGQGETQY
-	TRBV6-6	ASSSRGQGAEKLF
-	TRBV4-1	ASSQAASSGNTIY
-	TRBV28	ASTQKGLHQH
-	TRBV5-4	ASSPQTGQGETQY
-	TRBV18	ASSPGGRETYEQY